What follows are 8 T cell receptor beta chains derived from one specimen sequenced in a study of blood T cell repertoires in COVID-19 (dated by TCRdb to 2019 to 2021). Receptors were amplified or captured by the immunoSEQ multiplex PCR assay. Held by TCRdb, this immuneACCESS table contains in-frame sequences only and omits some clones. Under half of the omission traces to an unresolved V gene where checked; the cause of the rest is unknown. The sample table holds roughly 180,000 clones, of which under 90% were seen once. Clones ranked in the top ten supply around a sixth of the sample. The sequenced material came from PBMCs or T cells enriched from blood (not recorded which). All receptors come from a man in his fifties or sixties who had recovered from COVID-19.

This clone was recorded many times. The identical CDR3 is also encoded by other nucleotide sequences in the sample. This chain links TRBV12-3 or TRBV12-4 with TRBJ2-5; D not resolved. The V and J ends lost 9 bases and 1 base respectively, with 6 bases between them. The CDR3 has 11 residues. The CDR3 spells CASSLQETQYF. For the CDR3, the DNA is TGTGCCAGTTCCCTCCAAGAGACCCAGTACTTC.

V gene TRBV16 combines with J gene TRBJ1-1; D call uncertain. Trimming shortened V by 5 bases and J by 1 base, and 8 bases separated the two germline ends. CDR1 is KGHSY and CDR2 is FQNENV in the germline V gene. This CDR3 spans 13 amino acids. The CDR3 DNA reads TGTGCCAGCAGCTCAGCGCCGAACACTGAAGCTTTCTTT. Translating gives CASSSAPNTEAFF.

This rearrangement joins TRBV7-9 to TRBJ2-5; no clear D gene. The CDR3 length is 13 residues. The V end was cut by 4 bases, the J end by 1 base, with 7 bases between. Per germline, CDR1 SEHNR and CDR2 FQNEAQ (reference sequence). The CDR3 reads CASSYYTQETQYF. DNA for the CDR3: TGTGCCAGCAGCTACTACACCCAAGAGACCCAGTACTTC.

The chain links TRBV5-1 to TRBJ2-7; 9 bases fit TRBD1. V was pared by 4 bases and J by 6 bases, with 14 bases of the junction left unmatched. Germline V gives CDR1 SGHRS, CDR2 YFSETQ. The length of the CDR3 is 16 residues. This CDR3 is CASSRRAGQGAGEQYF. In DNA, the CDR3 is TGCGCCAGCAGCAGGAGGGCGGGACAGGGTGCTGGCGAGCAGTACTTC. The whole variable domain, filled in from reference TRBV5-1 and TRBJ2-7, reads KAGVTQTPRYLIKTRGQQVTLSCSPISGHRSVSWYQQTPGQGLQFLFEYFSETQRNKGNFPGRFSGRQFSNSRSEMNVSTLELGDSALYLCASSRRAGQGAGEQYFGPGTRLTVT.

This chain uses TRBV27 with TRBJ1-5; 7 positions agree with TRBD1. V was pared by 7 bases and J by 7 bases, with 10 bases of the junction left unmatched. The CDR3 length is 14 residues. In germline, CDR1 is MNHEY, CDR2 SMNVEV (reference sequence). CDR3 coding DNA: TGTGCCAGCAAACCTGACAGGGTACGCCAGCCCCAGCATTTT. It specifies CASKPDRVRQPQHF.

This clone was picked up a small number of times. The CDR3: CASSQPRTGNEKLFF. The CDR3 DNA reads TGCGCCAGCAGCCAACCCCGGACAGGGAATGAAAAACTGTTTTTT. The gene calls are TRBV4-1 and TRBJ1-4; 8 bases align to TRBD1. The germline V gene has CDR1 MGHRA and CDR2 YSYEKL. The CDR3 is 15 amino acids. V dropped 2 bases and J dropped 5; count of bases not matched to a gene: 4.

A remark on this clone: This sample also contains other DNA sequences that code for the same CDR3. In DNA, the CDR3 is TGTGCCAGCAGTCGCGACACTGAAGCTTTCTTT. This encodes CASSRDTEAFF. The chain combines TRBV12-3 or TRBV12-4 with TRBJ1-1; D is ambiguous. The CDR3 is made up of 11 amino acids. Trimming left V 5 bases short and J 3 bases short, with 4 bases between.

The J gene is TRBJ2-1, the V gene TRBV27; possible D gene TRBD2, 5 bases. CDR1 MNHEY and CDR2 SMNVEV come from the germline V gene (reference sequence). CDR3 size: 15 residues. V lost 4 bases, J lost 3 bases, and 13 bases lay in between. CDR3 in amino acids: CASSWTPRDYNEQFF. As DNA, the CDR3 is TGTGCCAGCAGTTGGACCCCCCGGGACTACAATGAGCAGTTCTTC.